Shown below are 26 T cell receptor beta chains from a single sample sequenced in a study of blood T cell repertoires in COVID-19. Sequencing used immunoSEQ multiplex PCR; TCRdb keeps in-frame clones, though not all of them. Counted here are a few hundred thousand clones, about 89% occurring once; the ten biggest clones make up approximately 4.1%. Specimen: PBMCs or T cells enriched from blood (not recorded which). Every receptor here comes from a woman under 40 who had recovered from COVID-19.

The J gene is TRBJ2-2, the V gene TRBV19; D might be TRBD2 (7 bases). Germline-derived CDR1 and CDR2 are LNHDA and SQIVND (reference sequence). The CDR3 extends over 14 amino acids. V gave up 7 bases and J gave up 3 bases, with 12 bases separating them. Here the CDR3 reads CASKGGVDTGELFF. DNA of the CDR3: TGTGCCAGTAAGGGGGGGGTGGACACCGGGGAGCTGTTTTTT.

CDR3 sequence: CSVQRDGGNTIYF. As DNA, the CDR3 is TGCAGCGTCCAGCGGGACGGAGGAAACACCATATATTTT. The chain has TRBV29-1 and TRBJ1-3; D might be TRBD1 (5 bases). The length of the CDR3 is 13 residues. Trimming removed 6 bases at V and 4 bases at J, with 13 bases between. The germline CDR1 and CDR2 sequences are SQVTM and ANQGSEA. Based on the CDR3 plus reference TRBV29-1 and TRBJ1-3, the full variable domain is SAVISQKPSRDICQRGTSLTIQCQVDSQVTMMFWYRQQPGQSLTLIATANQGSEATYESGFVIDKFPISRPNLTFSTLTVSNMSPEDSSIYLCSVQRDGGNTIYFGEGSWLTVV.

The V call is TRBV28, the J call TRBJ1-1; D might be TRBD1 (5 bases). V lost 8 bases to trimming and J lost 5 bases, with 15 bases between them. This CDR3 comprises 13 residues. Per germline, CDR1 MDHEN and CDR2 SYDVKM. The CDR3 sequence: CASLTARGTEAFF. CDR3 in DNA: TGTGCCAGCCTCACGGCCCGGGGGACTGAAGCTTTCTTT.

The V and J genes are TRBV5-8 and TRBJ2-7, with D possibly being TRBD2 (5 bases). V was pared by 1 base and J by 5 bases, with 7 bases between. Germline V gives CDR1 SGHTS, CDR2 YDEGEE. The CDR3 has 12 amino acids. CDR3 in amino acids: CASSLTGNEQYF. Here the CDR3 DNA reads TGTGCCAGCAGCTTGACGGGGAACGAGCAGTACTTC.

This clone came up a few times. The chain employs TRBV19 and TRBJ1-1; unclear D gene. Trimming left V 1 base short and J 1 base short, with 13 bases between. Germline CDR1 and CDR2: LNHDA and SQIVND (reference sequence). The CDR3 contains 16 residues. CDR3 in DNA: TGTGCCAGTAGTATAGGGCAAAATCGCCCGAACACTGAAGCTTTCTTT. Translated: CASSIGQNRPNTEAFF.

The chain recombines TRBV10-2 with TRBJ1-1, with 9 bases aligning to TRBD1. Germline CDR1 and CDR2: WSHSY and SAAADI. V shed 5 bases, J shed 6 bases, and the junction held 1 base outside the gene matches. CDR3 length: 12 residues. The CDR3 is CASSWTGAEAFF. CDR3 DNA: TGCGCCAGCAGTTGGACAGGGGCTGAAGCTTTCTTT.

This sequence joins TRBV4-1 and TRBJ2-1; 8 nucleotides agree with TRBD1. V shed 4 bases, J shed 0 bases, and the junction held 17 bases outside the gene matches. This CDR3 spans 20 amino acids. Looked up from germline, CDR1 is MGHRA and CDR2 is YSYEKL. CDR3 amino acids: CASSPSGRSRGLSSYNEQFF. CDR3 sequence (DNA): TGCGCCAGCAGCCCAAGTGGCCGTTCCAGGGGGCTTAGCTCCTACAATGAGCAGTTCTTC.

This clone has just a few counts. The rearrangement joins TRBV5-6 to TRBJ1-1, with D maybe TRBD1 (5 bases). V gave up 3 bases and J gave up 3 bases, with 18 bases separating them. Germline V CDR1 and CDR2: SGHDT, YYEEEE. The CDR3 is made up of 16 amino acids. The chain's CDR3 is CASSSQGWERDTEAFF. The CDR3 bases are TGTGCCAGCAGCTCCCAGGGCTGGGAGCGGGACACTGAAGCTTTCTTT.

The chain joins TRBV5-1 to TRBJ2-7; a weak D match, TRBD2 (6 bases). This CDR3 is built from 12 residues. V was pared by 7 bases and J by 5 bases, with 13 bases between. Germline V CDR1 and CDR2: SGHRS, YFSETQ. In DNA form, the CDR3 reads TGCGCCAGCGCCTCCCGCGGGGACGAGCAGTACTTC. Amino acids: CASASRGDEQYF.

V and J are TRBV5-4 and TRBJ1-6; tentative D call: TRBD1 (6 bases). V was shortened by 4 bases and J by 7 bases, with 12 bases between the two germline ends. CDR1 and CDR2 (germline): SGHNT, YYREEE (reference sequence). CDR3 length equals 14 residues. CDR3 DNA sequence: TGTGCCAGCAGCCGAGGCGACAGGAATTCACCCCTCCACTTT. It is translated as CASSRGDRNSPLHF.

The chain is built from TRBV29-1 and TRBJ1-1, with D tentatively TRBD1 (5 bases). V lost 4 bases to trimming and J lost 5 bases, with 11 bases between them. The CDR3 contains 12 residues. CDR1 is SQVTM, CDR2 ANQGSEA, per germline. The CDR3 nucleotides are TGCAGCGTTGCAGGACAAGGGACTGAAGCTTTCTTT. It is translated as CSVAGQGTEAFF.

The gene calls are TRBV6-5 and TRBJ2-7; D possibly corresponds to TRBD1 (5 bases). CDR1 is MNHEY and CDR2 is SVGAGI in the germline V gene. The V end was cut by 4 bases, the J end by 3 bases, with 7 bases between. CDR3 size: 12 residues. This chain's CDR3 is CASSSQGYEQYF. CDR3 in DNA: TGTGCCAGCAGTTCCCAGGGCTACGAGCAGTACTTC.

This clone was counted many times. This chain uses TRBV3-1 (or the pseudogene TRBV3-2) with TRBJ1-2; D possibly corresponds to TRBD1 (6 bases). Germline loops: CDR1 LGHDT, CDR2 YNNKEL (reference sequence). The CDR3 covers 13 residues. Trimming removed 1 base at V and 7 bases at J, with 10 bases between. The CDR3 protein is CASSQGRGAGYTF. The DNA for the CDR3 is TGTGCCAGCAGCCAAGGGCGGGGGGCTGGCTACACCTTC.

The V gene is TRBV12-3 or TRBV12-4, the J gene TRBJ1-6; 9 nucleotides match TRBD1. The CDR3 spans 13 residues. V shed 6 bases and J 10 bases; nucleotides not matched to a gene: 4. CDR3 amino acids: CASRGQGRSPLHF. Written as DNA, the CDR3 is TGTGCCAGCAGGGGACAGGGCCGATCACCCCTCCACTTT.

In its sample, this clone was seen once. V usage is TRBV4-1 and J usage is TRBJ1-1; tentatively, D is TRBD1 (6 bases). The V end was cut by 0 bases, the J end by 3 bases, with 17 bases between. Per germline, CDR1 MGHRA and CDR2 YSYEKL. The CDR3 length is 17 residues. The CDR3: CASSQDRGAGWDTEAFF. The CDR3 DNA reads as TGCGCCAGCAGCCAAGACCGGGGGGCAGGGTGGGACACTGAAGCTTTCTTT.

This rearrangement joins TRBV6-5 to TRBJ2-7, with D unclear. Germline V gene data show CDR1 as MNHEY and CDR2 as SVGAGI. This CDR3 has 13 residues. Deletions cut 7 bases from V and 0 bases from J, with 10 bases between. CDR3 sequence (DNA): TGTGCCAGCAAACCGGGTCCCTCCTACGAGCAGTACTTC. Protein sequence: CASKPGPSYEQYF.

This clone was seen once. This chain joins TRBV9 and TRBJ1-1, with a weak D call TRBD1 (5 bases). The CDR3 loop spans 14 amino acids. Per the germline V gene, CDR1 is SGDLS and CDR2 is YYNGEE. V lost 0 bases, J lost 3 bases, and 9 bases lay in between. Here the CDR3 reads CASSVEWGDTEAFF. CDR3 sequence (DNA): TGTGCCAGCAGCGTAGAGTGGGGGGACACTGAAGCTTTCTTT.

The CDR3 loop is CASSLGPRGEGYF. The CDR3 DNA reads as TGCGCCAGCAGCTTGGGTCCCAGGGGAGAGGGGTACTTC. V gene TRBV5-1 combines with J gene TRBJ2-4; possible D gene TRBD1, 6 bases. CDR3 length equals 13 residues. Germline-derived CDR1 and CDR2 are SGHRS and YFSETQ. V was trimmed by 0 bases and J by 15 bases, leaving 16 bases between them.

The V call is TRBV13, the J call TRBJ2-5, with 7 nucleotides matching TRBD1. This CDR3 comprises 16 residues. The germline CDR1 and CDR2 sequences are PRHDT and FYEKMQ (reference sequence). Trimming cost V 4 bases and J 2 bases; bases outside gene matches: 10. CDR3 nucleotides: TGTGCCAGCAGCTACCGACAGGGTCGGGTTCAAGAGACCCAGTACTTC. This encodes CASSYRQGRVQETQYF.

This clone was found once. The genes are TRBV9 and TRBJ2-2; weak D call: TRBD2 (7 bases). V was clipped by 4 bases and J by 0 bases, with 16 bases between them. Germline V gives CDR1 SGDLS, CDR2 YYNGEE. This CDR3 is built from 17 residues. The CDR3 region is CASSSGGGRPNTGELFF. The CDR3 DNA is TGTGCCAGCAGCTCGGGGGGCGGACGGCCGAACACCGGGGAGCTGTTTTTT.

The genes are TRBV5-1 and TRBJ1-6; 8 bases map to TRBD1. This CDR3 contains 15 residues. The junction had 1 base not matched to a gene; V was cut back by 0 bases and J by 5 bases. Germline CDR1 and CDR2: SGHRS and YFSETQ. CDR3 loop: CASSLATGDNSPLHF. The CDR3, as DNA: TGCGCCAGCAGCTTGGCGACAGGGGATAATTCACCCCTCCACTTT.

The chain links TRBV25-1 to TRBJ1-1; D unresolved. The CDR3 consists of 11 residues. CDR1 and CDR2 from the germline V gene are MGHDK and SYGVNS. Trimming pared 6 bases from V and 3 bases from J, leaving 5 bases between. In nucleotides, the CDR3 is TGTGCCAGCAGCAGATACACTGAAGCTTTCTTT. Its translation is CASSRYTEAFF. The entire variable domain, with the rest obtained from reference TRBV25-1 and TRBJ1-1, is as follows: EADIYQTPRYLVIGTGKKITLECSQTMGHDKMYWYQQDPGMELHLIHYSYGVNSTEKGDLSSESTVSRIRTEHFPLTLESARPSHTSQYLCASSRYTEAFFGQGTRLTVV.

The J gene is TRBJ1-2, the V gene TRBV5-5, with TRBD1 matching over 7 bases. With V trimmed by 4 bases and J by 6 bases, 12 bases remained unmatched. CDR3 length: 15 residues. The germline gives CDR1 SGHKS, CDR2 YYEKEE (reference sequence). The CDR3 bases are TGTGCCAGCAGCCCCGCCAAGGGGGCGGCTCATGGCTACACCTTC. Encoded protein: CASSPAKGAAHGYTF.

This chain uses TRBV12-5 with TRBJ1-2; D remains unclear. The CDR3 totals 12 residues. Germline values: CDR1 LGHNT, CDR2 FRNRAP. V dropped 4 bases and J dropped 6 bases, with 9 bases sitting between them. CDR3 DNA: TGTGCTAGTGGTTCCCGTGGAGATGGCTACACCTTC. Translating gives CASGSRGDGYTF.

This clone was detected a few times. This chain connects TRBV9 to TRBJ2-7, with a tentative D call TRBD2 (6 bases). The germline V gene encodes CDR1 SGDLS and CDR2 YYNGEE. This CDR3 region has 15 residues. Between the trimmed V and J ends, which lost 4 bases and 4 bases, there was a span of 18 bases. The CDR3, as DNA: TGTGCCAGCAGCAGTCGGGACTCTCAAAATTACGAGCAGTACTTC. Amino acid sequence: CASSSRDSQNYEQYF.

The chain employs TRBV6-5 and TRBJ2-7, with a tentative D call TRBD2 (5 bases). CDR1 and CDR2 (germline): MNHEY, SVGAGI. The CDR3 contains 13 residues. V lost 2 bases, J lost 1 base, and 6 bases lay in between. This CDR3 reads CASSYRGSYEQYF. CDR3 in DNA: TGTGCCAGCAGTTACCGGGGTTCCTACGAGCAGTACTTC.